Presented here are 11 T cell receptor beta chains from one specimen sequenced in a study of T-cell memory formation after mild COVID-19 (TCRdb year 2021). Library preparation used 5' RACE. Reads for this sample came from an Illumina NovaSeq 6000. TCRdb reran the public reads through fastp at Q25 and MiXCR, keeping productive beta chains. All rows with the same CDR3 protein become a single entry with the most common DNA and genes. This sample has 150,000 to 200,000 distinct CDR3 sequences in its table, and around 20% of those were observed once. The ten largest clonotypes hold about 4% of the sample. Sequences were obtained from PBMCs or a T cell subset sorted from them (not recorded which). Source of these receptors: a man aged 18 to 29 who had mild COVID-19 (a few samples of this study predate the infection). The sample titles of this study are shuffled in the database, so cell type and time point are left out; the donor was told from shared clones.

Many counts were recorded for this clonotype. The chain recombines TRBV5-1 with TRBJ2-4; TRBD1 or TRBD2 may be the D gene (5 bases each). V was pared by 2 bases and J by 6 bases, with 12 bases between. Germline V gene lookup returns CDR1 SGHRS and CDR2 YFSETQ. The CDR3 is 14 amino acids. The CDR3, as DNA: TGCGCCAGCAGCTTCGGGGCGGAGAGAAACATTCAGTACTTC. Its protein is CASSFGAERNIQYF.

The chain carries TRBV10-3 and TRBJ1-1, with D unresolved. Between the trimmed V and J ends, which lost 4 bases and 3 bases, there was a span of 3 bases. CDR3 size: 11 residues. Looked up from germline, CDR1 is ENHRY and CDR2 is SYGVKD. CDR3 sequence: CAISGDTEAFF. For the CDR3, the DNA is TGTGCCATCAGTGGGGACACTGAAGCTTTCTTT.

The chain links TRBV30 to TRBJ2-5; D is ambiguous. CDR1 is GTSNPN and CDR2 is SVGIG in the germline V gene (reference sequence). CDR3 length: 13 amino acids. V lost 2 bases to trimming and J lost 3 bases, with 10 bases between them. CDR3 region: CAWSSQAKETQYF. CDR3 nucleotide sequence: TGTGCCTGGAGTAGTCAGGCCAAAGAGACCCAGTACTTC.

The V and J genes are TRBV18 and TRBJ1-5; D remains ambiguous. Trimming pared 5 bases from V and 9 bases from J, leaving 20 bases between. This CDR3 has 15 residues. Germline V gives CDR1 KGHSH, CDR2 LQKENI. CDR3 bases: TGTGCCAGCTCAAAGAGTGGACCGATGCCATGGCCCCAGCATTTT. Translating it yields CASSKSGPMPWPQHF.

The J gene is TRBJ2-6, the V gene TRBV20-1; D is unresolved. The ends were cut back, 0 bases at V and 0 bases at J, with 9 bases in the middle. This CDR3 contains 16 residues. In germline, CDR1 is DFQATT, CDR2 SNEGSKA (reference sequence). The CDR3 nucleotides are TGCAGTGCTAGAGATCGCGGCAGCTCTGGGGCCAACGTCCTGACTTTC. Translating it yields CSARDRGSSGANVLTF.

This clonotype turned up a few times. This sequence joins TRBV4-3 and TRBJ1-2; the D gene is possibly TRBD1 (6 bases). The V end lost 0 bases, the J end lost 5 bases, and 7 bases lay between the germline ends. The CDR3 has 13 amino acids. The germline CDR1 and CDR2 sequences are LGHNA and YSLEER. CDR3: CASSQDQGYGYTF. The CDR3 DNA is TGCGCCAGCAGCCAAGATCAGGGGTATGGCTACACCTTC.

This clonotype turned up a few times. The rearrangement joins TRBV20-1 to TRBJ1-1; D may be TRBD1 (5 bases). This CDR3 is built from 14 residues. V was pared by 3 bases and J by 1 base, with 12 bases between. CDR1 and CDR2 from the germline V gene are DFQATT and SNEGSKA (reference sequence). CDR3 coding DNA: TGCAGTGCTAGGATCCCCGGGGGGAACACTGAAGCTTTCTTT. Translation gives CSARIPGGNTEAFF.

The chain combines TRBV10-1 with TRBJ2-3; D might be TRBD2 (6 bases). Deletions cut 3 bases from V and 3 bases from J, with 13 bases between. CDR1 is WNHNN and CDR2 is SYGVQD in the germline V gene (reference sequence). This CDR3 region has 15 residues. DNA for the CDR3: TGCGCCAGCAGTGACCGGGGGACCTATACAGATACGCAGTATTTT. This sequence encodes CASSDRGTYTDTQYF.

In its sample, this clonotype was seen a few times. V usage is TRBV7-3 and J usage is TRBJ1-1, with unresolved D. V lost 3 bases to trimming and J lost 8 bases, with 10 bases between them. The CDR3 is 12 residues long. The germline gives CDR1 SGHTA, CDR2 FQGTGA. The CDR3, as DNA: TGTGCCAGCAGCTTTATGACCCGCGAAGCTTTCTTT. It translates to CASSFMTREAFF.

The rearrangement joins TRBV12-3 or TRBV12-4 to TRBJ2-5, with TRBD1 identical over 12 bases. The length of the CDR3 is 15 residues. The V gene end was trimmed by 6 bases and the J gene end by 5 bases; junction bases not matched to a gene: 7. CDR3 in DNA: TGTGCCAGCAGCCCGGGACAGGGGGCGCGGGAGACCCAGTACTTC. Translating gives CASSPGQGARETQYF.

The V call is TRBV5-1, the J call TRBJ2-1; TRBD2 matches 7 bases. Germline assignment: CDR1 SGHRS and CDR2 YFSETQ. V shed 5 bases and J 6 bases; nucleotides not matched to a gene: 8. There are 14 residues in the CDR3. The CDR3 coding sequence is TGCGCCAGCAGTGTTCCTAGCGGTGGCAATGAGCAGTTCTTC. It codes for CASSVPSGGNEQFF.